This is a list of T cell receptor beta chains from one sample in a study of CD8 T cells in Susac syndrome. TCRdb analysed the immunoSEQ multiplex PCR reads with MiXCR anew, one entry per CDR3 protein. The sample has some 150,000 distinct CDR3 sequences, around 96% seen once. The sample comprised CD8+ T cells from PBMCs. The receptors here all came from a human donor with multiple sclerosis. CDR3s include the opening cysteine and the closing phenylalanine or tryptophan. Fields, in order: CDR3 protein, CDR3 DNA, clone size, D gene, V gene, J gene, CDR3 length. A D gene is named only where the DNA matches it firmly. Clone size is given for some rows only: seen once, a few or many times, or a class if the clone is expanded.

CSARAFGESSYEQYF	TGCAGTGCTAGGGCCTTCGGGGAAAGCTCCTACGAGCAGTACTTC	.	.	TRBV20-1	TRBJ2-7	15
CASSHDGTLGERNEQFF	TGCGCCAGCAGCCATGACGGGACATTGGGTGAAAGGAATGAGCAGTTCTTC	.	.	TRBV4-3	TRBJ2-1	17
CASSPGGGNSPLHF	TGTGCCAGCAGTCCCGGGGGAGGTAATTCACCCCTCCACTTT	few	.	TRBV12-3/TRBV12-4	TRBJ1-6	14
CAISGDPDSYGYTF	TGTGCCATCAGCGGCGACCCCGATTCGTATGGCTACACCTTC	.	.	TRBV10-3	TRBJ1-2	14
CASSPSPGIRPDTQYF	TGTGCCAGCAGCCCCAGCCCGGGGATCCGGCCAGATACGCAGTATTTT	.	.	TRBV9	TRBJ2-3	16
CASSLVGGAEAFF	TGCGCCAGCAGCTTGGTAGGGGGTGCTGAAGCTTTCTTT	.	.	TRBV5-1	TRBJ1-1	13
CSAWTSGGVKDTQYF	TGCAGCGCCTGGACTAGCGGGGGGGTAAAAGATACGCAGTATTTT	.	TRBD2	TRBV29-1	TRBJ2-3	15
CSANRQGLGLNTEAFF	TGCAGTGCTAACCGACAGGGTTTGGGACTGAACACTGAAGCTTTCTTT	.	TRBD1	TRBV20-1	TRBJ1-1	16
CASSLGQSAFF	TGTGCCAGCAGCTTGGGCCAAAGCGCTTTCTTT	.	.	TRBV5-6	TRBJ1-1	11
CASRTGEGENEQFF	TGTGCCAGCAGGACAGGGGAGGGCGAGAATGAGCAGTTCTTC	.	.	TRBV9	TRBJ2-1	14
CASSLTGDTGELFF	TGCGCCAGCAGCCTTACAGGGGACACCGGGGAGCTGTTTTTT	.	TRBD1	TRBV4-1	TRBJ2-2	14
CASSSPGLAGKNIQYF	TGTGCCAGCAGCTCGCCGGGACTAGCGGGGAAAAACATTCAGTACTTC	.	TRBD2	TRBV13	TRBJ2-4	16
CASSPRENGYTF	TGTGCCAGCAGCCCGAGAGAAAATGGCTACACCTTC	.	.	TRBV7-9	TRBJ1-2	12
CSARIPQMTVEGGGYTF	TGCAGTGCTAGAATACCCCAGATGACAGTGGAAGGAGGTGGCTACACCTTC	.	.	TRBV20-1	TRBJ1-2	17
CASSQDRGFHTEAFF	TGTGCCAGCAGCCAAGATCGCGGATTCCACACTGAAGCTTTCTTT	.	.	TRBV14	TRBJ1-1	15
CASSQGGQAWAKNIQYF	TGCGCCAGCAGCCAAGGAGGGCAGGCGTGGGCCAAAAACATTCAGTACTTC	.	.	TRBV4-1	TRBJ2-4	17
CASKMGNTYNEQFF	TGTGCCAGTAAAATGGGAAACACCTACAATGAGCAGTTCTTC	once	.	TRBV19	TRBJ2-1	14
CSAVGGPGELFF	TGCAGCGCCGTAGGGGGGCCCGGGGAGCTGTTTTTT	.	.	TRBV29-1	TRBJ2-2	12
CAWSGIGEPGYGYTF	TGTGCCTGGAGTGGGATCGGGGAACCGGGATATGGCTACACCTTC	.	.	TRBV30	TRBJ1-2	15
CASSPVDYEQYF	TGTGCCAGCAGCCCGGTGGACTACGAGCAGTACTTC	.	.	TRBV7-9	TRBJ2-7	12
CASSGTSGGPNEQFF	TGTGCCAGCAGCGGGACTAGCGGGGGGCCCAATGAGCAGTTCTTC	.	TRBD2	TRBV6-1	TRBJ2-1	15
CSASPLAGAEEQYF	TGCAGTGCTAGCCCGCTAGCGGGGGCCGAGGAGCAGTACTTC	.	TRBD2	TRBV20-1	TRBJ2-7	14
CASSLVDRGPKNIQYF	TGTGCCAGCAGCTTAGTGGACAGGGGTCCCAAAAACATTCAGTACTTC	.	TRBD1	TRBV7-2	TRBJ2-4	16
CSVARGGNYEQYF	TGCAGCGTCGCCCGGGGCGGCAACTACGAGCAGTACTTC	.	.	TRBV29-1	TRBJ2-7	13
CASSLSGAFF	TGCGCCAGCAGCTTGTCGGGTGCTTTCTTT	.	.	TRBV5-1	TRBJ1-1	10